The 8 T cell receptor beta chains below come from one sample, sequenced in a study of metastatic and nonmetastatic thyroid tumors. No patient had received any treatment before thyroid surgery. TCRdb reprocessed the PCR reads via MiXCR. The table has some 34,000 clones, roughly 20% seen once. The sequencing sample was made of blood. All receptors derive from a female donor with papillary thyroid cancer or a benign thyroid nodule (not recorded which). Some clones in this sample may be carry-over from other donors' samples.

This clone came up many times. This could be a read error, since a much larger clone is one nucleotide away. The CDR3 carries no conserved terminal phenylalanine or tryptophan, so it likely arises from a read error. The rearrangement joins TRBV6-2 or TRBV6-3 to TRBJ1-5; D is unclear. There are 13 residues in the CDR3. Trimming removed 5 bases from V and 6 bases from J, with 11 bases in between. Germline assignment: CDR1 MNHEY and CDR2 SVGEGT. The CDR3 DNA reads as TGTGCCAGCAGTCGAGAACGGGTTCAGCCCCAGCATCTT. Residues: CASSRERVQPQHL.

This clone was picked up many times. The chain combines TRBV5-1 with TRBJ2-1; 7 bases align to TRBD2. From germline, CDR1 is SGHRS and CDR2 YFSETQ. CDR3 length: 14 amino acids. V was pared by 0 bases and J by 6 bases, with 3 bases of the junction left unmatched. As DNA, the CDR3 is TGCGCCAGCAGCTTGGGCGGGAGTGCCAATGAGCAGTTCTTC. It translates to CASSLGGSANEQFF.

This clone has ten or more counts. This chain connects TRBV24-1 to TRBJ2-3, with TRBD2 matching over 8 bases. CDR1 is KGHDR and CDR2 is SFDVKD in the germline V gene. V was clipped by 4 bases and J by 1 base; unmatched bases: 0. The CDR3 loop spans 14 amino acids. CDR3 loop: CATSEAGGTDTQYF. CDR3 nucleotides: TGTGCCACCAGTGAAGCGGGAGGCACAGATACGCAGTATTTT.

V is TRBV5-1 and J is TRBJ2-1; no firm D call. Trimming removed 2 bases at V and 2 bases at J, with 11 bases between. The CDR3 runs to 15 residues. Per the germline V gene, CDR1 is SGHRS and CDR2 is YFSETQ. Here the CDR3 DNA reads TGCGCCAGCAGCTTCCGGCCAGGCGCCTACAATGAGCAGTTCTTC. This translates into CASSFRPGAYNEQFF. The full variable domain, completed using reference TRBV5-1 and TRBJ2-1, is KAGVTQTPRYLIKTRGQQVTLSCSPISGHRSVSWYQQTPGQGLQFLFEYFSETQRNKGNFPGRFSGRQFSNSRSEMNVSTLELGDSALYLCASSFRPGAYNEQFFGPGTRLTVL.

For this clone: A much more abundant neighbour one base away suggests this may be a read error. The same CDR3 also results from other DNA sequences found in this sample. V and J are TRBV29-1 and TRBJ2-5; 7 bases map to TRBD1. The germline CDR1 and CDR2 sequences are SQVTM and ANQGSEA. There are 12 residues in the CDR3. Unmatched junction bases numbered 6, after V lost 7 bases and J lost 4 bases. Here the CDR3 DNA reads TGCAGCGGGGACAGTGCGGGAGAGACCCAGTACTTC. Protein: CSGDSAGETQYF.

In nucleotides, the CDR3 is TGTGCCAGCAGCCGACTGGCGGTAGACAATGAGCAGTTCTTC. The encoded protein is CASSRLAVDNEQFF. The rearrangement joins TRBV7-8 to TRBJ2-1; D is undetermined. The CDR3 covers 14 residues. CDR1 and CDR2 (germline): SGHVS, FQNEAQ. V lost 5 bases to trimming and J lost 5 bases, with 13 bases between them. The full variable domain, completed using reference TRBV7-8 and TRBJ2-1, is GAGVSQSPRYKVAKRGQDVALRCDPISGHVSLFWYQQALGQGPEFLTYFQNEAQLDKSGLPSDRFFAERPEGSVSTLKIQRTQQEDSAVYLCASSRLAVDNEQFFGPGTRLTVL.

There are many counts of this clone. The J gene is TRBJ2-7, the V gene TRBV3-1; D call uncertain. The ends were cut back, 1 base at V and 3 bases at J, with 13 bases in the middle. The CDR3 extends over 15 amino acids. Germline CDR1 LGHDT, CDR2 YNNKEL (reference sequence). CDR3 sequence reads: CASSQGYGLRYEQYF. As DNA, the CDR3 is TGTGCCAGCAGCCAAGGGTACGGGCTGCGCTACGAGCAGTACTTC.

The genes are TRBV3-1 and TRBJ2-5; D is ambiguous. The V end was cut by 0 bases, the J end by 1 base, with 6 bases between. CDR3 length: 14 amino acids. Germline values: CDR1 LGHDT, CDR2 YNNKEL (reference sequence). DNA for the CDR3: TGTGCCAGCAGCCAAGAACTCCTCCAAGAGACCCAGTACTTC. Translated, it gives CASSQELLQETQYF.